This is a list of T cell receptor beta chains from one sample in a study of T cell repertoires in cytomegalovirus infection. TCRdb re-derived calls from the reads in MiXCR, one entry per CDR3 protein. The data hold around 280,000 distinct CDR3 sequences, with around 9.6% observed a single time. Material: PBMCs. The receptors stem from a human donor in good health (CMV status not recorded). Some clones in this sample may be carry-over from other donors' samples. Both conserved end residues are trimmed from each CDR3. D genes are given only for firm matches. The size entry is marked missing in some rows and otherwise reads once, few, many or a size class.

V,size,length,D,J,CDR3
TRBV7-2,many,13,.,TRBJ1-4,ASSSPFGGGEKLF
TRBV29-1,many,10,TRBD1,TRBJ1-1,SVEVQGALPF
TRBV7-3,.,14,.,TRBJ2-6,ASSLYSDSGANVLT
TRBV6-2/TRBV6-3,many,13,.,TRBJ2-2,ASSFPGRATGELF
TRBV28,many,14,TRBD2,TRBJ2-3,ASSLLTSGFTDTQY
TRBV28,many,12,.,TRBJ2-7,ASSLPKGSYEQY
TRBV18,.,12,.,TRBJ1-1,ASSPSTGAAEAF
TRBV5-4,.,11,.,TRBJ1-5,ASSAEQGQPQH
TRBV7-2,many,12,.,TRBJ1-1,ASSLSLGNTEAF
TRBV5-4,few,12,.,TRBJ2-5,ASSFKGSQETQY
TRBV14,.,12,TRBD1,TRBJ2-7,ASSRQGARNEQY
TRBV29-1,few,13,.,TRBJ1-1,SVEFLRGSDTEAF
TRBV15,many,14,TRBD2,TRBJ2-3,ATSRETSGGVDTQY
TRBV4-1,many,16,.,TRBJ1-5,ASSQDQLGQYSNQPQH
TRBV27,many,13,TRBD2,TRBJ2-3,ASSFLGLAGGTQY
TRBV7-6,many,14,.,TRBJ2-6,ASSLALPSGANVLT
TRBV20-1,.,12,.,TRBJ2-5,SAILFRFQETQY
TRBV7-9,many,14,.,TRBJ2-3,ASSPRASTSTDTQY
TRBV2,many,12,TRBD2,TRBJ2-1,ASTPSGGPNEQF
TRBV29-1,many,12,.,TRBJ2-3,SVERGRGTDTQY
TRBV7-2,many,10,.,TRBJ1-2,ASSFTTYGYT
TRBV20-1,.,12,.,TRBJ2-3,SGGKSDGSDTQY
TRBV4-2,many,16,TRBD2,TRBJ2-5,ASSYAGGGDVLEETQY
TRBV4-2,few,10,.,TRBJ2-1,ASSQVGNEQF
TRBV5-1,many,11,.,TRBJ2-1,ASRMSLDNEQF
TRBV20-1,many,11,.,TRBJ1-5,SATGLSNQPQH
TRBV7-2,many,14,.,TRBJ2-2,ASSLARGFGTGELF
TRBV6-5,many,12,.,TRBJ1-5,ASSYAGANQPQH
TRBV10-3,many,14,.,TRBJ1-5,AISLGQGGSNQPQH
TRBV27,few,15,.,TRBJ2-6,ATGTVGYSVGANVLT
TRBV20-1,many,13,TRBD2,TRBJ2-1,SARGPAGGLFEQF
TRBV14,.,13,TRBD2,TRBJ2-5,ASSVAGAFGETQY
TRBV28,.,15,.,TRBJ2-5,ASSLLDERPGQETQY
TRBV7-6,few,13,.,TRBJ2-4,ASSLTGQGRNIQY
TRBV6-6,few,17,TRBD1,TRBJ2-6,ASSDRVRTWRSGANVLT
TRBV29-1,many,12,TRBD1,TRBJ1-1,SVEGQGLNTEAF
TRBV2,.,15,TRBD2,TRBJ2-4,ASSYPMTSGGGYIQY
TRBV14,many,14,.,TRBJ2-1,ASSQGVGYPYNEQF
TRBV20-1,many,11,.,TRBJ2-7,SASRVGPYEQY
TRBV7-8,few,13,TRBD2,TRBJ2-2,ASSSSGGATGELF
TRBV6-1,many,12,.,TRBJ2-5,ASRMGGAGETQY
TRBV4-2,many,12,.,TRBJ1-1,ASSPNRGYTEAF
TRBV7-3,many,10,.,TRBJ2-3,ASSYEGTTQY
TRBV7-9,few,11,.,TRBJ2-7,ASSGTGEGEQY
TRBV20-1,few,14,TRBD1,TRBJ1-5,SAGGTGAYSNQPQH
TRBV11-1,.,12,.,TRBJ2-7,ASSLERGAYEQY
TRBV29-1,many,10,.,TRBJ1-2,SVRLQVEGYT
TRBV7-2,many,12,TRBD1,TRBJ2-5,ASSPQTGGETQY
TRBV10-3,few,11,TRBD1,TRBJ2-1,AISRDRYNEQF
TRBV19,many,14,.,TRBJ2-5,ASSMGGTVYQETQY
TRBV12-3/TRBV12-4,.,12,TRBD1,TRBJ2-5,ASRDGTAKETQY
TRBV11-1,many,12,.,TRBJ2-5,ASSQTGRQETQY
TRBV7-2,many,16,.,TRBJ2-3,ASSLGRGLNQITDTQY
TRBV4-1,.,14,TRBD1,TRBJ2-7,ASSQSTGGRSYEQY
TRBV20-1,.,8,.,TRBJ2-5,KRLEETQY
TRBV7-2,many,12,.,TRBJ2-7,ASSLIVGGNEQY
TRBV2,few,13,TRBD2,TRBJ2-5,ASSGGDYDQETQY
TRBV6-2/TRBV6-3,few,9,.,TRBJ1-1,ASSHGTEAF
TRBV7-6,many,14,.,TRBJ1-1,ASLAPGALGEPEAF
TRBV7-9,many,9,.,TRBJ1-1,AISRTPEAF